One T cell receptor beta chain is described in this entry. The sample originates from a study of blood T cells in healthy people across ages. Primers used in a second PCR of roughly 7 to 12 cycles were a sample-barcoded 5' primer and a J-beta primer mix. TCRdb analysed the 5' RACE reads with MiXCR anew, one entry per CDR3 protein. The data contain over 1,200,000 distinct CDR3 sequences, 59% of them seen just once; the ten biggest clones take up 5% to 7%. From germline, CDR1 is SEHNR and CDR2 FQNEAQ (reference sequence). The CDR3 consists of 14 residues. V shed 4 bases, J shed 7 bases, and the junction held 9 bases outside the gene matches.

Sequencing was done on a sample of blood. The origin of this receptor is a man between 18 and 35 years old in good health. The chain joins TRBV7-9 to TRBJ1-2; 7 nucleotides align to TRBD1. This chain's CDR3 is CASSSSTGRGGYTF. CDR3 sequence (DNA): TGTGCCAGCAGCTCATCGACAGGGCGGGGTGGCTACACCTTC.